This passage covers 18 T cell receptor beta chains from one sample sequenced in a study of T cells in narcolepsy. Sequencing was performed with immunoSEQ multiplex PCR; in TCRdb, only in-frame clones are kept and a portion is missing. The table has 18,000 or so clones, 80% to 90% seen once. The sample taken for sequencing was memory (CD45RA-) CD4+ T cells from blood. The receptor set was obtained from a human donor in good health.

This sequence joins TRBV19 and TRBJ1-1; 8 bases are shared with TRBD1. The CDR3 extends over 13 amino acids. V lost 5 bases, J lost 5 bases, and 4 bases stayed unmatched. Germline values: CDR1 LNHDA, CDR2 SQIVND (reference sequence). CDR3 sequence (DNA): TGTGCCAGTAGTGTTACAGGGGGTACTGAAGCTTTCTTT. This codes for CASSVTGGTEAFF.

The chain has TRBV9 and TRBJ1-1; 7 bases match TRBD1. The germline gives CDR1 SGDLS, CDR2 YYNGEE. CDR3 length equals 14 residues. V lost 2 bases and J lost 4; bases outside the gene matches: 5. The CDR3 bases are TGTGCCAGCAGCGTGCAACAGGGGTCCACTGAAGCTTTCTTT. This translates into CASSVQQGSTEAFF.

V gene TRBV5-1 combines with J gene TRBJ2-6, with 13 bases matching TRBD2. Unmatched junction bases numbered 2, after V lost 3 bases and J lost 5 bases. The length of the CDR3 is 16 residues. Germline V lookup: CDR1 SGHRS, CDR2 YFSETQ. DNA of the CDR3: TGCGCCAGCAGCTCCGGGACTAGCGGGAGGGCCAACGTCCTGACTTTC. It translates to CASSSGTSGRANVLTF.

The chain carries TRBV25-1 and TRBJ2-5, with D perhaps TRBD1 (6 bases). Germline CDR1 MGHDK, CDR2 SYGVNS. The CDR3 loop spans 14 amino acids. The V end was cut by 2 bases, the J end by 3 bases, with 10 bases between. The CDR3 nucleotides are TGTGCCAGCAGTGAACCCCGGACAGAAGAGACCCAGTACTTC. Protein product: CASSEPRTEETQYF.

This clone appeared a few times. The chain links TRBV11-2 to TRBJ2-5; D unclear. Germline CDR1 is SGHAT and CDR2 is FQNNGV. The CDR3 extends over 14 amino acids. The V end was cut by 2 bases, the J end by 2 bases, with 9 bases between. CDR3 region: CASSLIFRQETQYF. CDR3 sequence (DNA): TGTGCCAGCAGCTTAATCTTCCGTCAAGAGACCCAGTACTTC.

The chain recombines TRBV4-3 with TRBJ2-2; the D call may be TRBD1 or TRBD2 (5 bases each). Germline V gives CDR1 LGHNA, CDR2 YSLEER. Between the trimmed V and J ends, which lost 1 base and 8 bases, there was a span of 17 bases. There are 16 residues in the CDR3. The CDR3 region has the DNA TGCGCCAGCAGCCAAGTTTCTCCAGGGACCGGGGGGGAGCTGTTTTTT. Translated: CASSQVSPGTGGELFF.

This clone came up a few times. The rearrangement links TRBV6-1 to TRBJ2-1, with D hard to call. The CDR3 is 11 amino acids. CDR1 MNHNS and CDR2 SASEGT come from the germline V gene. V was pared by 6 bases and J by 8 bases, with 8 bases between. The CDR3 coding sequence is TGTGCCAGCAGCTATTTGGATGAGCAGTTCTTC. Translating gives CASSYLDEQFF.

This chain uses TRBV6-5 with TRBJ2-7; 8 bases are shared with TRBD1. The germline V gene has CDR1 MNHEY and CDR2 SVGAGI. This CDR3 is built from 14 residues. With V trimmed by 9 bases and J by 4 bases, 11 bases remained unmatched. CDR3 sequence (DNA): TGTGCCAGTCGATTGGGGACAGGTGGTTACGAGCAGTACTTC. This sequence encodes CASRLGTGGYEQYF.

The chain is built from TRBV5-6 and TRBJ2-5; 15 bases align to TRBD2. J was trimmed by 5 bases and V by 5 bases; bases with no gene match: 10. Germline V gene lookup returns CDR1 SGHDT and CDR2 YYEEEE. The CDR3 is 17 residues long. CDR3 amino acids: CASSFGLAGGGRETQYF. The CDR3 nucleotides read TGTGCCAGCAGTTTTGGACTAGCGGGAGGGGGAAGGGAGACCCAGTACTTC.

The CDR3 region is CASSLVTGGNYGYTF. The DNA for the CDR3 is TGTGCCAGCAGCTTAGTAACAGGGGGGAACTATGGCTACACCTTC. This chain uses TRBV7-2 with TRBJ1-2; TRBD1 aligns across 8 bases. V shed 1 base, J shed 2 bases, and the junction held 3 bases outside the gene matches. Germline V gene data show CDR1 as SGHTA and CDR2 as FQGNSA. The CDR3 is 15 amino acids.

This chain links TRBV5-4 with TRBJ2-7, with TRBD2 matching over 8 bases. V lost 2 bases and J lost 7; bases outside the gene matches: 2. Looked up from germline, CDR1 is SGHNT and CDR2 is YYREEE (reference sequence). This CDR3 comprises 12 residues. CDR3: CASSFSGVEQYF. Written as DNA, the CDR3 is TGTGCCAGCAGCTTTAGCGGGGTGGAGCAGTACTTC.

The chain employs TRBV6-5 and TRBJ2-7; D remains unclear. Germline CDR1 and CDR2: MNHEY and SVGAGI. V dropped 5 bases and J dropped 7 bases, with 12 bases sitting between them. CDR3 length: 12 amino acids. The CDR3 here is CASSNLLREQYF. The CDR3 DNA reads as TGTGCCAGCAGTAACCTCCTACGGGAGCAGTACTTC.

This sequence joins TRBV4-3 and TRBJ2-1; 7 nucleotides align to TRBD2. Germline trimming cut 1 base from V and 5 bases from J; bases unmatched to any gene: 11. Germline-derived CDR1 and CDR2 are LGHNA and YSLEER. The CDR3 has 17 amino acids. In DNA, the CDR3 is TGCGCCAGCAGCCAAGCCGGCGCGGGAGTCGGCCACAATGAGCAGTTCTTC. Its translation: CASSQAGAGVGHNEQFF.

V is TRBV18 and J is TRBJ1-1, with D tentatively TRBD1 (5 bases). Per germline, CDR1 KGHSH and CDR2 LQKENI. Trimming stripped 3 bases from V and 0 bases from J, with 14 bases between. The CDR3 runs to 16 residues. In DNA, the CDR3 is TGTGCCAGCTCACCTACGGGACGGGGAATGAACACTGAAGCTTTCTTT. It codes for CASSPTGRGMNTEAFF.

This rearrangement joins TRBV18 to TRBJ2-1; TRBD2 agrees at 13 bases. Germline CDR1 reads KGHSH; CDR2 reads LQKENI. The CDR3 length is 16 residues. J was trimmed by 10 bases and V by 2 bases; bases with no gene match: 8. CDR3 bases: TGTGCCAGCTCACCAGATCCAGGACTAGCGGGAGCCGAGCAGTTCTTC. Translating gives CASSPDPGLAGAEQFF.

The chain couples TRBV30 to TRBJ1-1; 10 nucleotides match TRBD1. Looked up from germline, CDR1 is GTSNPN and CDR2 is SVGIG (reference sequence). The CDR3 consists of 18 residues. Germline trimming cut 2 bases from V and 7 bases from J; bases unmatched to any gene: 19. The CDR3 DNA is TGTGCCTGGAGTCTCCGGGGGGTGGGACAGGGGCGATATGATGAAGCTTTCTTT. The encoded protein is CAWSLRGVGQGRYDEAFF. The whole variable domain, remainder taken from reference TRBV30 and TRBJ1-1, is SQTIHQWPATLVQPVGSPLSLECTVEGTSNPNLYWYRQAAGRGLQLLFYSVGIGQISSEVPQNLSASRPQDRQFILSSKKLLLSDSGFYLCAWSLRGVGQGRYDEAFFGQGTRLTVV.

J is TRBJ2-3 and V is TRBV7-6; 12 nucleotides match TRBD2. The CDR3 is made up of 17 amino acids. Per germline, CDR1 SGHVS and CDR2 FNYEAQ. Germline trimming cut 1 base from V and 1 base from J; bases unmatched to any gene: 3. The CDR3 region is CASSLGTSGTGTDTQYF. CDR3 in DNA: TGTGCCAGCAGCTTAGGGACTAGCGGGACCGGCACAGATACGCAGTATTTT.

The chain employs TRBV28 and TRBJ2-7, with D uncertain. Trimming cost V 2 bases and J 1 base, with 3 bases left between them. CDR1 and CDR2 from the germline V gene are MDHEN and SYDVKM. This CDR3 is 12 amino acids long. The DNA for the CDR3 is TGTGCCAGCAGTTTAGGGTCCTACGAGCAGTACTTC. Amino acid sequence: CASSLGSYEQYF.